This T cell receptor (beta chain) was observed in a study of shared clonotypes between healthy human individuals. Study outcomes and limitations: The authors expected sequencing depth to affect clonotype sharing among donors.

Comments on this clone: No antigen is known for it.

This CDR3 region has 13 residues. Germline trimming cut 5 bases from V and 11 bases from J; bases unmatched to any gene: 7. Looked up from germline, CDR1 is SGHTA and CDR2 is FQGTGA. The genomic DNA of each subset was split evenly across several immunoSEQ plates. Original handling: With immunoSEQ giving junction-only sequences and no quality scores, filtering differed. Sequencing used immunoSEQ multiplex PCR; TCRdb keeps in-frame clones, though not all of them. V, J and clone size reflect that table, while D and trimming were determined from the DNA. The sample records roughly 2.4 million clones, almost 96% being singletons.

The sequenced sample consisted of naive CD4+ T cells sorted from blood. As for subset: CD45RA+ positively selected. The V and J genes are TRBV7-3 and TRBJ2-3, with TRBD2 identical over 10 bases. The sequence came from a man aged 18 to 30 in good health. DNA for the CDR3: TGTGCCAGCAGCCCCGGAGGACTAGCGGAGCAGTATTTT. This translates into CASSPGGLAEQYF.